This T cell receptor (beta chain) was retrieved from a study of T cell repertoires in cytomegalovirus infection. The table lists this clonotype with a few counts. The antigen remains undetermined. TCRdb used MiXCR to reprocess the reads, holding one entry per CDR3 protein. This sample has about 920,000 distinct CDR3 sequences; about a third occur once, and the top ten carry 11% to 15%. This receptor was identified in a human donor in good health (CMV status not recorded). Some clones in this sample may be carry-over from other donors' samples. The specimen comprised cultured CD8+ T cells from PBMCs, sampled from culture after CMV antigen stimulation.

The CDR3 DNA is TGTGCCACCCTGGGGGGGACAGGGGCCATTAACTATGGCTACACCTTC. It is translated as CATLGGTGAINYGYTF. This chain connects TRBV6-8 to TRBJ1-2, with 10 bases identical to TRBD1. V dropped 10 bases and J dropped 1; count of bases not matched to a gene: 12. The CDR3 spans 16 residues. Germline assignment: CDR1 MNHGY and CDR2 SAAAGT.